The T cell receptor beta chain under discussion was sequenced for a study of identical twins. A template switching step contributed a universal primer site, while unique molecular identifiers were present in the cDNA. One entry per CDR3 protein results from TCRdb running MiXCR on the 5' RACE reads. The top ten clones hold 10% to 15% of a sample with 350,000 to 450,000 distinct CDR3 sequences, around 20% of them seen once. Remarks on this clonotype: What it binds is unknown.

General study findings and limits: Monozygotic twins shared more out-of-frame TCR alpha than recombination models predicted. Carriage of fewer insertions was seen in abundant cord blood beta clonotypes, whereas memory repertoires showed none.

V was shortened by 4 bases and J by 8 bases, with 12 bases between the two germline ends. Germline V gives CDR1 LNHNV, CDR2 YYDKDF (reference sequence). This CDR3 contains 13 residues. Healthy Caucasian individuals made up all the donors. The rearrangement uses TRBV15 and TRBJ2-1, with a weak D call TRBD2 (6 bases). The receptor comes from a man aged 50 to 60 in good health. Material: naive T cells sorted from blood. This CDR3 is CATSTRLVHEQFF. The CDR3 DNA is TGTGCCACCAGCACAAGACTAGTCCATGAGCAGTTCTTC.